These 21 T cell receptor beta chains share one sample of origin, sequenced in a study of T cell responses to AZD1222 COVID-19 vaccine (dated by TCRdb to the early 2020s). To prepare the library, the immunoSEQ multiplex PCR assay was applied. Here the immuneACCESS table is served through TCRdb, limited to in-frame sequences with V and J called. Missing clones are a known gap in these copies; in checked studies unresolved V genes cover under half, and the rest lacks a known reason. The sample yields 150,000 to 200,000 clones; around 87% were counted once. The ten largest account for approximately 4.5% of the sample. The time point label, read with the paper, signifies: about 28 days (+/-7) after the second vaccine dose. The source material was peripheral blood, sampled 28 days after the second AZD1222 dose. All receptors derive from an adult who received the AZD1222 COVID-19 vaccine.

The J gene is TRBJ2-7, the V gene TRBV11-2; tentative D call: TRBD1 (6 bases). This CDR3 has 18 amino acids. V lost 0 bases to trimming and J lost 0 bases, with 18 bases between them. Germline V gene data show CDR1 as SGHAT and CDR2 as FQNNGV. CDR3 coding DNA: TGTGCCAGCAGCTTAGATCTCTGGGGGCAGGGCGGCTCCTACGAGCAGTACTTC. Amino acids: CASSLDLWGQGGSYEQYF.

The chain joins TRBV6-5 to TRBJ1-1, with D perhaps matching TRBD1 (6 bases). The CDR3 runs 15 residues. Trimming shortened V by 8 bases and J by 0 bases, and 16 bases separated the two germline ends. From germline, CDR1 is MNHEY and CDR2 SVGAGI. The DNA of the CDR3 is TGTGCCAGCCGTAGTCCCGGGACACTGAACACTGAAGCTTTCTTT. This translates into CASRSPGTLNTEAFF.

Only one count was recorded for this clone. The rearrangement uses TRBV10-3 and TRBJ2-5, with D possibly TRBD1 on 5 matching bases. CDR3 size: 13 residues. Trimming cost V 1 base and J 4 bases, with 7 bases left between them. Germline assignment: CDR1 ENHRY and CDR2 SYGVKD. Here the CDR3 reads CAISELGVETQYF. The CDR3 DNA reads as TGTGCCATCAGTGAGTTAGGGGTAGAGACCCAGTACTTC.

The CDR3 spells CASSSSGELFF. Written as DNA, the CDR3 is TGTGCCAGCAGCTCATCCGGGGAGCTGTTTTTT. This chain connects TRBV7-3 to TRBJ2-2; D remains ambiguous. V lost 4 bases and J 6 bases, leaving 3 bases between the germline ends. The V gene's germline CDR1 is SGHTA and CDR2 FQGTGA. The CDR3 length is 11 residues.

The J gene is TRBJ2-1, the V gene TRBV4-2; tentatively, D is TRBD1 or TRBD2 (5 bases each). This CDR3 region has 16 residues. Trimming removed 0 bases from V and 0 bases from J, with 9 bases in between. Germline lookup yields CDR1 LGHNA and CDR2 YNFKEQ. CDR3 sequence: CASSQDWGFSYNEQFF. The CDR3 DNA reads TGTGCCAGCAGCCAAGATTGGGGGTTCTCCTACAATGAGCAGTTCTTC.

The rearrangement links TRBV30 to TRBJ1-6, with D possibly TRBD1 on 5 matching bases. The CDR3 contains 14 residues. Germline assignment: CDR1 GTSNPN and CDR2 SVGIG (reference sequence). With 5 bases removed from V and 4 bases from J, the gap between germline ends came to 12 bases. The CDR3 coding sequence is TGTGCCTGGGGGACGTACAGTTATAATTCACCCCTCCACTTT. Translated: CAWGTYSYNSPLHF.

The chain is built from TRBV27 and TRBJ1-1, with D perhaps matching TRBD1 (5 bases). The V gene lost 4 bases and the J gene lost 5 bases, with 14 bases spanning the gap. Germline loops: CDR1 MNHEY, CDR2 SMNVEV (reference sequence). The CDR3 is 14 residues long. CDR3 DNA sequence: TGTGCCAGCAGTTCGCCAGGGTGGGGGACTGAAGCTTTCTTT. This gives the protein CASSSPGWGTEAFF.

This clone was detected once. The CDR3 nucleotides read TGTGCCAGCAGCTTAAACAAGGGTAATCAGCCCCAGCATTTT. Amino acids: CASSLNKGNQPQHF. The chain combines TRBV7-2 with TRBJ1-5; D gene ambiguous. This CDR3 contains 14 residues. Deletions cut 2 bases from V and 4 bases from J, with 9 bases between. The germline CDR1 and CDR2 sequences are SGHTA and FQGNSA.

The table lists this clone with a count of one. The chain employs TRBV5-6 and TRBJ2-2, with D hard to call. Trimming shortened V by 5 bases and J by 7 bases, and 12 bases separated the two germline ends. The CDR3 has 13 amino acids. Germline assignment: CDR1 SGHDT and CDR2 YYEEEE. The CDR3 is CASSSRTRGELFF. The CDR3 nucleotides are TGTGCCAGCAGTTCTAGAACTCGCGGGGAGCTGTTTTTT.

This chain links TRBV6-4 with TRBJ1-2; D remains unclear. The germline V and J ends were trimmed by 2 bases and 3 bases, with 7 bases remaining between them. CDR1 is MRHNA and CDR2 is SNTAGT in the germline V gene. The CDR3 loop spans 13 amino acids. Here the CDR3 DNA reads TGTGCCAGCAGTGACAACAGAGACTATGGCTACACCTTC. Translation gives CASSDNRDYGYTF.

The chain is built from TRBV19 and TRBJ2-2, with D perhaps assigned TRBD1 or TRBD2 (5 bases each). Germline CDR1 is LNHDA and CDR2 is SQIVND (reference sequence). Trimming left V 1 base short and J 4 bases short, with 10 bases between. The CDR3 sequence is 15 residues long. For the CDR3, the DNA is TGTGCCAGTAGTATAGTTAAGGGACGCACCGGGGAGCTGTTTTTT. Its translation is CASSIVKGRTGELFF. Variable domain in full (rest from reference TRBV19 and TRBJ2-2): DGGITQSPKYLFRKEGQNVTLSCEQNLNHDAMYWYRQDPGQGLRLIYYSQIVNDFQKGDIAEGYSVSREKKESFPLTVTSAQKNPTAFYLCASSIVKGRTGELFFGEGSRLTVL.

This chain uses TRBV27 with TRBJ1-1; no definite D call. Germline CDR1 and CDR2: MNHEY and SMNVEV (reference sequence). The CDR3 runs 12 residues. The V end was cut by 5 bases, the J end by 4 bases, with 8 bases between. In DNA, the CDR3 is TGTGCCAGCAGTCCGGGTGGCACTGAAGCTTTCTTT. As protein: CASSPGGTEAFF.

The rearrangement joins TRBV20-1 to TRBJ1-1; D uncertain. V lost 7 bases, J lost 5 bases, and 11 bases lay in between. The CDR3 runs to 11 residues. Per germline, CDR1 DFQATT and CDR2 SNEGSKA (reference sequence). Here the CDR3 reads CSVSLLTEAFF. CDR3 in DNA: TGCAGTGTCAGCCTGTTGACTGAAGCTTTCTTT.

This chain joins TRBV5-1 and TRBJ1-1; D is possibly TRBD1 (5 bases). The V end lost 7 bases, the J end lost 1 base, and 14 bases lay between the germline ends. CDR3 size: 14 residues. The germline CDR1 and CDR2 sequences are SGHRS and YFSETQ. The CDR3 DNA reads TGCGCCAGCGAGACGGGACGGGGGAACACTGAAGCTTTCTTT. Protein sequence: CASETGRGNTEAFF.

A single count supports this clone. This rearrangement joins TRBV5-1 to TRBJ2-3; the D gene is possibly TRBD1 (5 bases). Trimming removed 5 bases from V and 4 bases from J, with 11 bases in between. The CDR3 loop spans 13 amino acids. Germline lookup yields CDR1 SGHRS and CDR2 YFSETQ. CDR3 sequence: CASSDQGSDTQYF. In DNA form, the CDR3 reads TGCGCCAGCAGTGACCAGGGATCAGATACGCAGTATTTT. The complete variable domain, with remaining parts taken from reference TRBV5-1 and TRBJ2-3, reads KAGVTQTPRYLIKTRGQQVTLSCSPISGHRSVSWYQQTPGQGLQFLFEYFSETQRNKGNFPGRFSGRQFSNSRSEMNVSTLELGDSALYLCASSDQGSDTQYFGPGTRLTVL.

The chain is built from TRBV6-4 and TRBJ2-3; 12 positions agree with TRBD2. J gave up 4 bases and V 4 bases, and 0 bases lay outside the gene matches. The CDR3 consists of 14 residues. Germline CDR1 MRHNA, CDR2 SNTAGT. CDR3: CASSGLAGADTQYF. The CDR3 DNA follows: TGTGCCAGCAGTGGACTAGCGGGGGCAGATACGCAGTATTTT.

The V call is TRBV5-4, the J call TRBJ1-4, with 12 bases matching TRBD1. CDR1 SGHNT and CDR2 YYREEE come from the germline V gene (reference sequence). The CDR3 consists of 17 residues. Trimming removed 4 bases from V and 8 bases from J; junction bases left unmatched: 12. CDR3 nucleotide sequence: TGTGCCAGCAGCGTCGACCGGGACAGGGGGCGAGGAGAAAAACTGTTTTTT. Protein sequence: CASSVDRDRGRGEKLFF.

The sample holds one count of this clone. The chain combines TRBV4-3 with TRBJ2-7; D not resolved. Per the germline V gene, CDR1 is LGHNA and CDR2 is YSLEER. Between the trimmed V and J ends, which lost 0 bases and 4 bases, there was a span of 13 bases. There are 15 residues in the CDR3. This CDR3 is CASSQDPYISYEQYF. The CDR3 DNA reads TGCGCCAGCAGCCAAGACCCCTATATCTCATACGAGCAGTACTTC.

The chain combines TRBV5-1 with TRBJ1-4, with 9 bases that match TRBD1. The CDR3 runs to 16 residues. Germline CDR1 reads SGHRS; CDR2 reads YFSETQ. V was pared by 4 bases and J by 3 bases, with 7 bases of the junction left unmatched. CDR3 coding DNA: TGCGCCAGCAGCGAGAGACAGGGGGTTGCTAATGAAAAACTGTTTTTT. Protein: CASSERQGVANEKLFF.

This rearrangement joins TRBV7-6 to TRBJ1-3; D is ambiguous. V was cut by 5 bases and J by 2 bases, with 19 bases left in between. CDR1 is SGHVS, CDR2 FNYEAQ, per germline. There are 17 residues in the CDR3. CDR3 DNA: TGTGCCAGCAGCCCGTTGAAGGAATCAGGTCCTGGAAACACCATATATTTT. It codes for CASSPLKESGPGNTIYF.

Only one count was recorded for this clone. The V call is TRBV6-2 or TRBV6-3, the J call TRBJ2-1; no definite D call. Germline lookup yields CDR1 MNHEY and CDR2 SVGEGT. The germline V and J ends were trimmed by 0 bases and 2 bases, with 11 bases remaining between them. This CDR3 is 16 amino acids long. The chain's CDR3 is CASSYSLETPYNEQFF. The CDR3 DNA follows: TGTGCCAGCAGTTACTCGCTAGAGACACCCTACAATGAGCAGTTCTTC.